This TCR beta chain was identified in a study of beta chain features in type 1 diabetes. Study at large: Patients looked much like healthy donors when it came to age, gender and cell yields. Findings of the study overall: Patients showed naive, central memory and Treg TCRB repertoires that appeared more similar than those of healthy donors. PCR might show a preference for shorter templates, equally across patients and controls. All four CD4+ subsets of Type 1 diabetes patients contained TCRB CDR3s that were moderately but significantly shorter.

Expressed TCRB transcripts were sequenced because the entire RNA isolate underwent reverse transcription. Clones were read by immunoSEQ multiplex PCR, and TCRdb kept only the in-frame ones, dropping some. Seen here are hundreds of thousands of clones, over 10% observed once, and the top ten hold less than 0.025%. CDR3 length equals 16 residues. Per germline, CDR1 SGHDT and CDR2 YYEEEE. V gave up 3 bases and J gave up 4 bases; unmatched junction bases: 5. Details on this clone: The antigen is undetermined.

This TCR was recovered from a man aged 18 to 29 with type 1 diabetes. The chain links TRBV5-6 to TRBJ2-1, with 12 bases aligning to TRBD2. The sequenced material came from naive CD4+ T cells from blood. The CDR3 loop reads CASSSLTSGGYNEQFF. The CDR3 DNA is TGTGCCAGCAGCTCCCTGACTAGCGGGGGATACAATGAGCAGTTCTTC.